Sequencing of this TCR beta chain was carried out in a study of blood T cells in healthy people across ages. PCR was performed a second time for about 6 to 12 cycles using a sample-barcoded 5' primer and a J-beta primer mix. TCRdb re-derived calls from the 5' RACE reads in MiXCR, one entry per CDR3 protein. In the table there are some 670,000 distinct CDR3 sequences, under 65% of which are singletons. The germline CDR1 and CDR2 sequences are MNHEY and SVGAGI. With 2 bases clipped from V and 11 bases from J, the junction kept 13 bases outside the gene matches. The CDR3 covers 16 residues. This receptor was obtained from a woman over 75 in good health. The specimen was blood. This chain uses TRBV6-5 with TRBJ2-5, with TRBD1 matching 11 bases. CDR3 region: CASSYRGTGGYSEQYF. The CDR3 region has the DNA TGTGCCAGCAGTTACCGGGGGACAGGGGGGTACAGTGAGCAGTACTTC.